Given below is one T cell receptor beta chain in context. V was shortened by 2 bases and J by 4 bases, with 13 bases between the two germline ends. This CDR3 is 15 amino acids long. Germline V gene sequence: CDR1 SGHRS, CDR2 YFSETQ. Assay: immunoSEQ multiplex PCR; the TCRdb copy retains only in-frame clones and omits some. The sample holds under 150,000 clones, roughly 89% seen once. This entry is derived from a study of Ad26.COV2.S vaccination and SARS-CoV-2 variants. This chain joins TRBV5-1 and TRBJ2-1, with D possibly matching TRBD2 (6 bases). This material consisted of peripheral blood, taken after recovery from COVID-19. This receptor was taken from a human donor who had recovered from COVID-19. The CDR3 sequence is CASSLGLSGYNEQFF. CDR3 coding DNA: TGCGCCAGCAGCTTAGGGCTTAGCGGTTACAATGAGCAGTTCTTC. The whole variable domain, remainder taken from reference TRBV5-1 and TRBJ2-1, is KAGVTQTPRYLIKTRGQQVTLSCSPISGHRSVSWYQQTPGQGLQFLFEYFSETQRNKGNFPGRFSGRQFSNSRSEMNVSTLELGDSALYLCASSLGLSGYNEQFFGPGTRLTVL.